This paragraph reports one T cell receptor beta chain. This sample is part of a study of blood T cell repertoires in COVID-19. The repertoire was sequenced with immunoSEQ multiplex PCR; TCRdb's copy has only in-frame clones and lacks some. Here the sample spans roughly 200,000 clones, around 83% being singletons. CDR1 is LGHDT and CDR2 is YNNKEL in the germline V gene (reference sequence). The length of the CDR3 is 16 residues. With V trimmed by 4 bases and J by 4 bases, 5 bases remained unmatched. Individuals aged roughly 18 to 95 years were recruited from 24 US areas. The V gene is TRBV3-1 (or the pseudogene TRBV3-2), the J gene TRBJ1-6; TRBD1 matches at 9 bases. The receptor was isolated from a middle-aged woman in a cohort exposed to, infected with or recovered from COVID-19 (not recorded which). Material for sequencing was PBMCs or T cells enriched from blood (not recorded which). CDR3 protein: CASSPDRGHYNSPLHF. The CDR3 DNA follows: TGTGCCAGCAGCCCGGACAGGGGCCATTATAATTCACCCCTCCACTTT.